The entry below describes one T cell receptor (beta chain). Original data processing: Nucleated cell number was recorded as an estimate derived from reference gene primer amplification. Only in-frame clones appear in the TCRdb table, and some are missing; sequencing was by immunoSEQ multiplex PCR. The V and J calls and clone size are taken from that table; D and trimming were inferred from the DNA. The repertoire includes 200,000 to 300,000 clones, approximately 80% of them detected once, and about 4.8% sits in the top ten. Germline loops: CDR1 MNHEY, CDR2 SVGEGT. Trimming at V came to 2 bases and at J to 6 bases, leaving 3 bases not matched to a gene. The CDR3 sequence is 14 residues long. The sample is drawn from a study of blood T cell repertoires in COVID-19. Study background: Whether acute or convalescent, the COVID-19 samples came from the United States, Italy and Spain.

Source material: peripheral blood. This clonotype originated in a woman aged 70-85 years with acute or convalescent COVID-19. This sequence joins TRBV6-2 or TRBV6-3 and TRBJ1-5; TRBD1 aligns across 8 bases. CDR3 DNA sequence: TGTGCCAGCAGTTACCCGACAGGGGCTCAGCCCCAGCATTTT. Protein sequence: CASSYPTGAQPQHF.